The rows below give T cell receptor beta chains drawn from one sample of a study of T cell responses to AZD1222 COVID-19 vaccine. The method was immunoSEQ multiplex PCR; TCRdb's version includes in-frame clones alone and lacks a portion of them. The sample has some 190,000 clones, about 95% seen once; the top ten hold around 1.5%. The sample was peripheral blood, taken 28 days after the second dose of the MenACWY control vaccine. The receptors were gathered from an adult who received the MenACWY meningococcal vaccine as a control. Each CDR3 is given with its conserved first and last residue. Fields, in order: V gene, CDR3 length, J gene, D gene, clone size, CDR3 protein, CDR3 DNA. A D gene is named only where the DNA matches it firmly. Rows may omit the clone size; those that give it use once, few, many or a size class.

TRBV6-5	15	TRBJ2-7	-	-	CASKGYGQPRSEQYF	TGTGCCAGCAAAGGTTATGGACAGCCGAGGAGTGAGCAGTACTTC
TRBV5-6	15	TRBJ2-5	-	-	CASSLEQAAKETQYF	TGTGCCAGCAGCTTGGAGCAAGCGGCCAAAGAGACCCAGTACTTC
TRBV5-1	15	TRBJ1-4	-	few	CASSLGPGNNEKLFF	TGCGCCAGCAGCTTGGGTCCAGGAAACAATGAAAAACTGTTTTTT
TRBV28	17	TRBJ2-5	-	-	CASSFVSAEVRQETQYF	TGTGCCAGCAGTTTTGTGAGCGCCGAAGTCAGACAAGAGACCCAGTACTTC
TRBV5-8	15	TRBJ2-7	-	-	CASSLEGPMIYEQYF	TGTGCCAGCAGCCTGGAGGGACCGATGATCTACGAGCAGTACTTC
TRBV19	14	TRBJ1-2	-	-	CASSNGANYYGYTF	TGTGCCAGTAGTAATGGTGCGAACTACTATGGCTACACCTTC
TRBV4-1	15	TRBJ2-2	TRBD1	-	CASSKGQGGTGELFF	TGCGCCAGCAGCAAAGGACAGGGGGGCACCGGGGAGCTGTTTTTT
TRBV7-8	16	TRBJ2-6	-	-	CASSPSSARQTNVLTF	TGTGCCAGCAGTCCATCTAGTGCTCGTCAGACCAACGTCCTGACTTTC
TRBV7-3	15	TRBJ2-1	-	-	CASSHGQSSYNEQFF	TGTGCCAGCAGCCACGGACAGAGCTCCTACAATGAGCAGTTCTTC
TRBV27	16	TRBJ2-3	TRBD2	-	CASSPLAGGPPDTQYF	TGTGCCAGCAGTCCCCTAGCGGGAGGGCCCCCAGATACGCAGTATTTT
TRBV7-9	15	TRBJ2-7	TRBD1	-	CASSFGGTGLYEQYF	TGTGCCAGCAGCTTTGGCGGGACAGGCTTATACGAGCAGTACTTC
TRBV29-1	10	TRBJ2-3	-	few	CSVGGDTQYF	TGCAGCGTTGGTGGGGATACGCAGTATTTT
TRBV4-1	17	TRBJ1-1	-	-	CASSQTSASRVNTEAFF	TGCGCCAGCAGCCAAACCTCCGCATCACGAGTGAACACTGAAGCTTTCTTT
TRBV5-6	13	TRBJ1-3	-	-	CASSLSYGNTIYF	TGTGCCAGCAGCTTGTCTTATGGGAACACCATATATTTT
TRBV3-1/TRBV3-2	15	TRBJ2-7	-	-	CASSEGPPEAYEQYF	TGTGCCAGCAGCGAGGGGCCGCCAGAAGCCTACGAGCAGTACTTC
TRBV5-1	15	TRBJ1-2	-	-	CANQAPGARNYGYTF	TGCGCCAACCAAGCCCCAGGGGCACGGAACTATGGCTACACCTTC
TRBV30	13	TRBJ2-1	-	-	CAWGGASVNEQFF	TGTGCCTGGGGGGGGGCTAGCGTCAATGAGCAGTTCTTC
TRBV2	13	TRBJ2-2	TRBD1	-	CASSPQGAGELFF	TGTGCCAGTTCGCCCCAGGGGGCCGGGGAGCTGTTTTTT
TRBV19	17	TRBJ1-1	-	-	CASSAPGREGLNTEAFF	TGTGCCAGTAGTGCCCCGGGGCGCGAGGGGTTGAACACTGAAGCTTTCTTT
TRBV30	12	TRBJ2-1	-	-	CAWNLGIDEQFF	TGTGCCTGGAACTTAGGTATCGATGAGCAGTTCTTC
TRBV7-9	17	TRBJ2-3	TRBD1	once	CASSLERTGRKTDTQYF	TGTGCCAGCAGCTTAGAGAGGACAGGTCGGAAAACAGATACGCAGTATTTT
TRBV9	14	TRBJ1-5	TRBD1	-	CASSAGQRNQPQHF	TGTGCCAGCAGCGCGGGACAGCGAAATCAGCCCCAGCATTTT
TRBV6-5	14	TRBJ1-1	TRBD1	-	CASRFRTGNTEAFF	TGTGCCAGCAGATTCCGGACAGGGAACACTGAAGCTTTCTTT
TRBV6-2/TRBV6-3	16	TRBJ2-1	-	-	CASSYSPGRVPNEQFF	TGTGCCAGCAGTTATTCCCCGGGACGAGTACCTAATGAGCAGTTCTTC
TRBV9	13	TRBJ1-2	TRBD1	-	CASSAGTGYGYTF	TGTGCCAGCAGCGCCGGGACAGGCTATGGCTACACCTTC
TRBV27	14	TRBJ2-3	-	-	CASRPTGSQDTQYF	TGTGCCAGCAGGCCAACAGGGTCCCAAGATACGCAGTATTTT
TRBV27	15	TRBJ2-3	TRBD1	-	CASSVQGARADTQYF	TGTGCCAGCAGTGTGCAGGGGGCGCGGGCAGATACGCAGTATTTT
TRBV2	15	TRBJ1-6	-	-	CASSSEGVYNSPLHF	TGTGCCAGCTCCTCTGAGGGTGTTTATAATTCACCCCTCCACTTT
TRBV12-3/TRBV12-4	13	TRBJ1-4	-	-	CASRYTVNEKLFF	TGTGCCAGCAGGTATACCGTGAATGAAAAACTGTTTTTT
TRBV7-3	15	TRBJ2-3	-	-	CASSFFGASTDTQYF	TGTGCCAGCAGCTTCTTCGGGGCTAGCACAGATACGCAGTATTTT
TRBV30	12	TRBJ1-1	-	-	CAWSGRSTEAFF	TGTGCCTGGAGTGGCAGAAGCACTGAAGCTTTCTTT
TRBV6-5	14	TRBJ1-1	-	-	CASSYGGMNTEAFF	TGTGCCAGCAGTTATGGGGGAATGAACACTGAAGCTTTCTTT
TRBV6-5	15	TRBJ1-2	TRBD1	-	CASRDGQGRFYGYTF	TGTGCCAGCAGGGACGGACAGGGCCGATTCTATGGCTACACCTTC
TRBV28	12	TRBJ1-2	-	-	CASRPGPYGYTF	TGTGCCAGCAGACCGGGCCCCTATGGCTACACCTTC
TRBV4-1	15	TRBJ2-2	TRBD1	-	CASSQGQVVAGELFF	TGCGCCAGCAGCCAGGGACAGGTTGTCGCCGGGGAGCTGTTTTTT
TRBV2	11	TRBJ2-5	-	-	CASEFQKTQYF	TGTGCCAGCGAGTTCCAAAAGACCCAGTACTTC
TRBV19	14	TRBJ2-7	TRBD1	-	CASRGQGAPYEQYF	TGTGCCAGTAGGGGACAGGGGGCCCCCTACGAGCAGTACTTC
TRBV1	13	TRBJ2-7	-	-	CTSSQWGSYEQYF	TGCACCAGCAGCCAGTGGGGATCCTACGAGCAGTACTTC
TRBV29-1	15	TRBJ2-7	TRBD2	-	CSVEGTSGFQYEQYF	TGCAGCGTTGAAGGGACTAGCGGGTTTCAGTACGAGCAGTACTTC
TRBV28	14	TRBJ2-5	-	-	CASSLGPGWETQYF	TGTGCCAGCAGTTTAGGCCCAGGGTGGGAGACCCAGTACTTC
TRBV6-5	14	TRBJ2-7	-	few	CASSARHPSYEQYF	TGTGCCAGCAGCGCCAGACACCCTAGTTACGAGCAGTACTTC
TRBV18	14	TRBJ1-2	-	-	CASSPMTESYGYTF	TGTGCCAGCTCACCTATGACAGAGAGCTATGGCTACACCTTC